This TCR beta chain is from a study of blood T cells in healthy people across ages. Broader study findings: Diversity of TCR beta per million T cells declined in a roughly linear way with age.

Donors were systemically healthy Caucasian individuals from Russia aged roughly 6 to 100 years. Primed by a sample-barcoded 5' primer and a J-beta primer mix, a second PCR proceeded for 7 to 11 cycles. Every sample produced at least 3 million CDR3-containing paired-end reads. TCRdb independently ran MiXCR on the 5' RACE reads; one entry per CDR3 protein. The data hold about 800,000 distinct CDR3 sequences, with roughly 46% observed a single time. A word on this clonotype: Its antigen is not identified. One end of the junction fails to match germline, which may point to a read error.

The CDR3 is 13 residues long. Germline V gives CDR1 DFQATT, CDR2 SNEGSKA (reference sequence). The source of this sequence is a man older than 75 in good health. The chain couples TRBV20-1 to TRBJ2-7; D might be TRBD2 (6 bases). The specimen was blood. The CDR3 bases are TGCAGTGCTAGTACGGGGGTATCCTACGAGCGGTACTTC. Its translation: CSASTGVSYERYF.